Below are 17 T cell receptor beta chains sequenced from a single sample in a study of cytomegalovirus exposure and HLA in healthy donors. The PCR made use of 60 Vbeta and 13 Jbeta primers. Libraries were prepared by immunoSEQ multiplex PCR; TCRdb keeps only in-frame clonotypes and omits some of them. The sample carries about 150,000 clones, over 60% recorded once. The source material was PBMCs. Receptors were obtained from a woman in her sixties or seventies in good health and CMV-seronegative.

This clone was recorded a few times. J is TRBJ1-4 and V is TRBV4-3; possible D gene TRBD1, 5 bases. V was clipped by 6 bases and J by 3 bases, with 17 bases between them. The CDR3 loop spans 16 amino acids. Germline CDR1 LGHNA, CDR2 YSLEER. The CDR3 DNA reads TGCGCCAGCAGTCCCAAGCGGGGGGTTTCTAATGAAAAACTGTTTTTT. It is translated as CASSPKRGVSNEKLFF.

The chain employs TRBV28 and TRBJ2-7; D may be TRBD2 (6 bases). From germline, CDR1 is MDHEN and CDR2 SYDVKM. The CDR3 totals 11 residues. The ends were cut back, 8 bases at V and 7 bases at J, with 12 bases in the middle. CDR3 coding DNA: TGTGCCAGCTGGGACTTCGTTGAGCAGTACTTC. Protein: CASWDFVEQYF.

This CDR3 reads CASSERKTGRTGELFF. Here the CDR3 DNA reads TGTGCCAGCAGTGAGAGGAAGACAGGGCGGACCGGGGAGCTGTTTTTT. The genes are TRBV2 and TRBJ2-2; TRBD1 matches 7 bases. Germline V gene lookup returns CDR1 SNHLY and CDR2 FYNNEI. The CDR3 consists of 16 residues. V dropped 3 bases and J dropped 5; count of bases not matched to a gene: 9. The full variable domain, its missing parts supplied by reference TRBV2 and TRBJ2-2, is EPEVTQTPSHQVTQMGQEVILRCVPISNHLYFYWYRQILGQKVEFLVSFYNNEISEKSEIFDDQFSVERPDGSNFTLKIRSTKLEDSAMYFCASSERKTGRTGELFFGEGSRLTVL.

This clone appeared once. The chain uses TRBV7-7 and TRBJ2-2; D call uncertain. The V end lost 1 base, the J end lost 1 base, and 7 bases lay between the germline ends. Germline V gives CDR1 SSHAT, CDR2 FNYEAQ (reference sequence). There are 15 residues in the CDR3. The CDR3 DNA reads as TGTGCCAGCAGCTTAGATTCGGTGAACACCGGGGAGCTGTTTTTT. Translating gives CASSLDSVNTGELFF.

As for this clone: The same CDR3 can be traced to other DNA sequences in this sample. This sequence joins TRBV7-2 and TRBJ2-7; D unresolved. V shed 5 bases and J shed 0 bases, with 5 bases lying between them. CDR1 SGHTA and CDR2 FQGNSA come from the germline V gene. The CDR3 is made up of 12 amino acids. The CDR3 here is CASSPSSYEQYF. The CDR3 DNA reads TGTGCCAGCAGCCCTAGCTCCTACGAGCAGTACTTC.

The chain couples TRBV9 to TRBJ2-6; 8 positions match TRBD1. This CDR3 is built from 17 residues. Germline V gene data show CDR1 as SGDLS and CDR2 as YYNGEE. V lost 3 bases, J lost 4 bases, and 9 bases stayed unmatched. As DNA, the CDR3 is TGTGCCAGCAGCGGCCGGGACAGGATGGCCGGGGCCAACGTCCTGACTTTC. Amino acid sequence: CASSGRDRMAGANVLTF.

In DNA, the CDR3 is TGTGCCAGCAGCTCACTAGGACAGGGACGTGGCTCTGGGGCCAACGTCCTGACTTTC. Encoded protein: CASSSLGQGRGSGANVLTF. This rearrangement joins TRBV7-6 to TRBJ2-6, with 8 bases aligning to TRBD1. Germline lookup yields CDR1 SGHVS and CDR2 FNYEAQ. This CDR3 comprises 19 residues. V dropped 4 bases and J dropped 0; count of bases not matched to a gene: 11.

About this clone: Other nucleotide sequences from this sample produce the same CDR3. The rearrangement joins TRBV7-3 to TRBJ2-1; D might be TRBD1 (5 bases). Per the germline V gene, CDR1 is SGHTA and CDR2 is FQGTGA. V was clipped by 5 bases and J by 1 base, with 9 bases between them. The CDR3 has 14 residues. The CDR3 spells CASSLDSSYNEQFF. The CDR3 DNA reads TGTGCCAGCAGCCTTGACAGTTCCTACAATGAGCAGTTCTTC.

This clone was observed a few times. The chain recombines TRBV5-6 with TRBJ2-2; 8 bases map to TRBD2. Germline V gene lookup returns CDR1 SGHDT and CDR2 YYEEEE. The CDR3 loop spans 16 amino acids. The J segment lost 0 bases and the V segment lost 2 bases, leaving 3 bases of the junction unmatched. The DNA for the CDR3 is TGTGCCAGCAGCTTCGAGCGGGGGACGAACACCGGGGAGCTGTTTTTT. Protein: CASSFERGTNTGELFF.

This clone was counted only a few times. J is TRBJ2-3 and V is TRBV6-4; D gene uncertain. The CDR3 totals 16 residues. V was shortened by 4 bases and J by 4 bases, with 18 bases between the two germline ends. The germline V gene encodes CDR1 MRHNA and CDR2 SNTAGT. CDR3: CASSGAALSGPDTQYF. CDR3 in DNA: TGTGCCAGCAGTGGGGCCGCCCTCTCCGGCCCAGATACGCAGTATTTT.

This clone was detected only a few times. The J gene is TRBJ2-7, the V gene TRBV5-6; 9 bases match TRBD2. The CDR3 has 16 residues. Trimming removed 4 bases from V and 3 bases from J; junction bases left unmatched: 11. Germline CDR1 is SGHDT and CDR2 is YYEEEE. The CDR3 protein is CASSQIAGAFFYEQYF. In nucleotides, the CDR3 is TGTGCCAGCAGCCAAATAGCGGGAGCTTTCTTCTACGAGCAGTACTTC.

The chain couples TRBV5-1 to TRBJ1-1; possibly TRBD1 for D (6 bases). From germline, CDR1 is SGHRS and CDR2 YFSETQ. V was trimmed by 4 bases and J by 0 bases, leaving 13 bases between them. The CDR3 length is 15 residues. CDR3 nucleotides: TGCGCCAGCAGCCTAGTACAGGGTTTGAACACTGAAGCTTTCTTT. Translated: CASSLVQGLNTEAFF.

For this clone: Other DNA sequences within the sample encode an identical CDR3. The chain links TRBV7-2 to TRBJ2-7; 10 bases are shared with TRBD2. The V gene end was trimmed by 4 bases and the J gene end by 3 bases; junction bases not matched to a gene: 3. The germline CDR1 and CDR2 sequences are SGHTA and FQGNSA. The CDR3 runs 14 residues. The DNA for the CDR3 is TGTGCCAGCAGCTCATCTAGCGGGAGCTACGAGCAGTACTTC. This encodes CASSSSSGSYEQYF.

This clone was seen more than once but under ten times. V is TRBV9 and J is TRBJ1-2; D remains unclear. The V gene lost 1 base and the J gene lost 2 bases, with 9 bases spanning the gap. The CDR3 loop spans 14 amino acids. Germline V CDR1 and CDR2: SGDLS, YYNGEE. The CDR3 coding sequence is TGTGCCAGCAGCGTAAGTCGGGAAAACTATGGCTACACCTTC. Its protein is CASSVSRENYGYTF. Based on the CDR3 plus reference TRBV9 and TRBJ1-2, the full variable domain is DSGVTQTPKHLITATGQRVTLRCSPRSGDLSVYWYQQSLDQGLQFLIQYYNGEERAKGNILERFSAQQFPDLHSELNLSSLELGDSALYFCASSVSRENYGYTFGSGTRLTVV.

The chain couples TRBV5-1 to TRBJ1-2; 10 nucleotides align to TRBD1. Trimming cost V 0 bases and J 3 bases; bases outside gene matches: 2. The CDR3 has 15 residues. Germline V CDR1 and CDR2: SGHRS, YFSETQ. In DNA form, the CDR3 reads TGCGCCAGCAGCTTGGTAGGACAGGGGGACTATGGCTACACCTTC. The encoded protein is CASSLVGQGDYGYTF.

The DNA for the CDR3 is TGTGCCAGTAGTCCTGACAGAACCTACGAGCAGTACTTC. It is translated as CASSPDRTYEQYF. The chain uses TRBV19 and TRBJ2-7; possible D gene TRBD1, 5 bases. Germline lookup yields CDR1 LNHDA and CDR2 SQIVND (reference sequence). Between the trimmed V and J ends, which lost 5 bases and 2 bases, there was a span of 10 bases. The length of the CDR3 is 13 residues.

This clone has only a few counts. The rearrangement uses TRBV29-1 and TRBJ1-2; the match to TRBD1 covers 8 bases. Germline V lookup: CDR1 SQVTM, CDR2 ANQGSEA. The CDR3 loop spans 13 amino acids. The J segment lost 8 bases and the V segment lost 1 base, leaving 6 bases of the junction unmatched. The DNA for the CDR3 is TGCAGCGTTGAAGTCCCGGACAGGGTCGGCTACACCTTC. Translation gives CSVEVPDRVGYTF.